This is a list of T cell receptor beta chains from one sample in a study of blood T cell repertoires in COVID-19. The assay was immunoSEQ multiplex PCR, and TCRdb's table has in-frame clones only and misses some. The sample has approximately 100,000 clones, approximately 90% seen once. The sequenced material came from peripheral blood. These receptors originate from a woman aged 80 or over in a cohort sampled during active COVID-19. Both conserved end residues are part of each CDR3. D genes are given only for firm matches. The size entry is marked missing in some rows and otherwise reads once, few, many or a size class.

cdr3_nt	cdr3_aa	d_call	clone_size	j_call	v_call
TGCAGTGCTAGTCCCCTGGGACTAACAGCAGATACGCAGTATTTT	CSASPLGLTADTQYF	TRBD2	-	TRBJ2-3	TRBV20-1
TGCGCCAGCAGCCCTTCCCCTCTCCGCACAGATACGCAGTATTTT	CASSPSPLRTDTQYF	-	-	TRBJ2-3	TRBV5-1
TGCGCCAGCAGCTTGGCCGACAGAGACACTGAAGCTTTCTTT	CASSLADRDTEAFF	-	once	TRBJ1-1	TRBV5-1
TGTGCCAGCAGTTACCCCGGGACAGGGACAACTGAAGCTTTCTTT	CASSYPGTGTTEAFF	TRBD1	-	TRBJ1-1	TRBV6-5
TGCGCCAGCAGCTTTAATGGGGGGAGGGGATACGAGCAGTACTTC	CASSFNGGRGYEQYF	TRBD2	-	TRBJ2-7	TRBV5-1
TGCGCCAGCAGCTTGGAAGGCAGCGGGAAACAAGAGACCCAGTACTTC	CASSLEGSGKQETQYF	TRBD2	-	TRBJ2-5	TRBV5-1
TGTGCCAGCAGCTCATTCACCTACGAGCAGTACTTC	CASSSFTYEQYF	-	-	TRBJ2-7	TRBV5-8
TGCAGCGTAGACCGCCGGGGAGAGACCCAGTACTTC	CSVDRRGETQYF	-	-	TRBJ2-5	TRBV29-1
TGCGCCAGCAGCTTGTCCGGGACAGTTTATGGCTACACCTTC	CASSLSGTVYGYTF	TRBD1	-	TRBJ1-2	TRBV5-1
TGTGCCAGCAGCTTAGCAGAGGCACGCCGTGAGCAGTTCTTC	CASSLAEARREQFF	-	-	TRBJ2-1	TRBV7-9
TGTGCCAGTAGCGATCGGACAGGGCCTCGCTACGAGCAGTACTTC	CASSDRTGPRYEQYF	TRBD1	-	TRBJ2-7	TRBV19
TGTGCCAGCAGTGAATGGGACAGGGGGCGCGGTAGCGGGAGGACCCCCTCCTACAATGAGCAGTTCTTC	CASSEWDRGRGSGRTPSYNEQFF	TRBD1	-	TRBJ2-1	TRBV6-1
TGCAGTGCTAGTTTGGGCAATGGCTACACCTTC	CSASLGNGYTF	-	-	TRBJ1-2	TRBV20-1
TGTGCCAGTATGAACAGAGGGACTAGCGGATTATACGAGCAGTACTTC	CASMNRGTSGLYEQYF	TRBD2	few	TRBJ2-7	TRBV19
TGTGCCAGCAGCGTAGCAGGGTTGAGGTCCACAGATACGCAGTATTTT	CASSVAGLRSTDTQYF	-	-	TRBJ2-3	TRBV9
TGTGCCAGCAGTTACCTTGACAGGGACAATGAGCAGTTCTTC	CASSYLDRDNEQFF	TRBD1	few	TRBJ2-1	TRBV6-5
TGTGCCTCCTCCGGGAGACTTGGCACTGAAGCTTTCTTT	CASSGRLGTEAFF	-	-	TRBJ1-1	TRBV30
TGCGCCAGCAGCTTCCACCCAGGGGGCATAGAGACCCAGTACTTC	CASSFHPGGIETQYF	TRBD1	-	TRBJ2-5	TRBV5-1
TGCGCCAGCAGCTTGCTGGCGGGAGGAGGGACAGATACGCAGTATTTT	CASSLLAGGGTDTQYF	TRBD2	-	TRBJ2-3	TRBV5-1
TGTGCCAGCTCACCAGTCCAGGGGGCAAGCTCTGGAAACACCATATATTTT	CASSPVQGASSGNTIYF	TRBD1	-	TRBJ1-3	TRBV18
TGTGCCAGCAGCGTATGGTCAGGGGGCCGGGAGACCCAGTACTTC	CASSVWSGGRETQYF	TRBD1	-	TRBJ2-5	TRBV9
TGCAGCGTCGGTACTGGGGGGGTGTTCAACACTGAAGCTTTCTTT	CSVGTGGVFNTEAFF	-	-	TRBJ1-1	TRBV29-1
TGCGCCAGCAGTGAGTTAGGGGGGGGCATTCAGTACTTC	CASSELGGGIQYF	-	once	TRBJ2-4	TRBV10-1
TGTGCCAGCAGCCTATTACAGGGGTCCCACAATGAGCAGTTCTTC	CASSLLQGSHNEQFF	TRBD1	-	TRBJ2-1	TRBV9
TGTGCCAGCAGCCTCCGACAGGGCCAGCAGTTCTTC	CASSLRQGQQFF	TRBD1	-	TRBJ2-1	TRBV3-1/TRBV3-2
TGTGCCTGGATGGGAGCGGGGCATCAGCCCCAGCATTTT	CAWMGAGHQPQHF	-	-	TRBJ1-5	TRBV30
TGTGCCAGCAGCTTTGGGGGCAGGGTCAACACTGAAGCTTTCTTT	CASSFGGRVNTEAFF	-	-	TRBJ1-1	TRBV7-2
TGTGCCAGCGTCACCCCCGGAGAGACCCAGTACTTC	CASVTPGETQYF	-	-	TRBJ2-5	TRBV28
TGTGCCAGCGATCTCGAAGCATCTGGAAACACCATATATTTT	CASDLEASGNTIYF	-	-	TRBJ1-3	TRBV7-9
TGTGCCAGCAGTCCCCCCGGACAGATCTACGAGCAGTACTTC	CASSPPGQIYEQYF	-	-	TRBJ2-7	TRBV6-5
TGTGCCAGCAGCTACTCCGCGCTAGTGGAGGGACTTACTGAAGCTTTCTTT	CASSYSALVEGLTEAFF	-	-	TRBJ1-1	TRBV3-1/TRBV3-2
TGCAGCGCTGGATACCGGGACATTCTCCTCAATGAGCAGTTCTTC	CSAGYRDILLNEQFF	-	-	TRBJ2-1	TRBV29-1
TGTGCCAGCAGTTCCCTGCCGGGACTAGCGGAGGGGGATACGCAGTATTTT	CASSSLPGLAEGDTQYF	TRBD2	-	TRBJ2-3	TRBV28
TGTGCCAGCAGTTACCTCCTAGCGGGAACAGATACGCAGTATTTT	CASSYLLAGTDTQYF	TRBD2	-	TRBJ2-3	TRBV6-7
TGTGCCAGCAGCTCCCTTACTTACCCCCCCCTCTCGGGCACCGGGGAGCTGTTTTTT	CASSSLTYPPLSGTGELFF	-	-	TRBJ2-2	TRBV11-2
TGTGCCAGCAGCCAGATTTTCTCTGGGGCCAACGTCCTGACTTTC	CASSQIFSGANVLTF	-	-	TRBJ2-6	TRBV6-6
TGTGCCAGCAGCCTGGGATCGCGGGGAATCAGCACTGAAGCTTTCTTT	CASSLGSRGISTEAFF	-	-	TRBJ1-1	TRBV11-2
TGTGCCAGCAGCCGGGACAGGGTTCAATCGGGCTATGGCTACACCTTC	CASSRDRVQSGYGYTF	TRBD1	once	TRBJ1-2	TRBV3-1/TRBV3-2
TGCGCCAGCAGCTTGAGGCGGATGCCAGTACACCAAGAGACCCAGTACTTC	CASSLRRMPVHQETQYF	-	-	TRBJ2-5	TRBV5-1
TGTGCCATCAGAACAGGGGGCGGGGTCGCCGGGGAGCTGTTTTTT	CAIRTGGGVAGELFF	TRBD1	once	TRBJ2-2	TRBV10-3
TGCGCCAGCAGCCCCCCAGGGTCTTGGAATGAGCAGTTCTTC	CASSPPGSWNEQFF	-	-	TRBJ2-1	TRBV5-1
TGTGCCAGCAGCCCACTTCGACTAGCGGGACTGGTAAATGAGCAGTTCTTC	CASSPLRLAGLVNEQFF	TRBD2	-	TRBJ2-1	TRBV28
TGTGCCAGCAGCCCAAACAGGGACAATGAGCAGTTCTTC	CASSPNRDNEQFF	-	-	TRBJ2-1	TRBV7-3
TGCAGCGTTTCTTTTCAGAACGCAGCTTTCTTT	CSVSFQNAAFF	-	-	TRBJ1-1	TRBV29-1
TGCGCCAGCAGTCCAGGGGGCGGTTACAATGAGCAGTTCTTC	CASSPGGGYNEQFF	TRBD1	-	TRBJ2-1	TRBV10-2